A selection of T cell receptor beta chains follows, all from one sample in a study of T-cell reconstitution after alpha-beta-depleted transplantation in children. TCRdb fed the PCR reads into MiXCR, producing one record per CDR3 protein. The profile shows a few hundred thousand distinct CDR3 sequences, around 13% of them singletons. The material sequenced was PBMCs from the stem cell graft donor, taken from the stem cell graft. All receptors come from a human donor who donated a stem cell graft to a child with combined immunodeficiency. Both conserved end residues are part of each CDR3. The D gene is left open where the match is weak. Clone sizes are given selectively: once, few, many, or a class where the clone is expanded.

V: TRBV7-2; J: TRBJ2-7; size: few; D: NA; CDR3: CASSLAPFYEQYF; DNA: TGTGCCAGCAGCTTAGCACCCTTTTACGAGCAGTACTTC
V: TRBV3-1; J: TRBJ1-5; size: few; D: NA; CDR3: CASSQGAGNRHQPQHF; DNA: TGTGCCAGCAGCCAGGGGGCAGGGAATCGTCATCAGCCCCAGCATTTT
V: TRBV18; J: TRBJ2-1; size: many; D: NA; CDR3: CASSPREQHYNEQFF; DNA: TGTGCCAGCTCACCAAGGGAACAGCACTACAATGAGCAGTTCTTC
V: TRBV5-6; J: TRBJ2-7; size: many; D: NA; CDR3: CASSLRFRDSTYEQYF; DNA: TGTGCCAGCAGCTTAAGATTCCGGGACTCCACCTACGAGCAGTACTTC
V: TRBV6-5; J: TRBJ2-1; size: NA; D: NA; CDR3: CASSYGVGNEQFF; DNA: TGTGCCAGCAGTTACGGGGTGGGCAATGAGCAGTTCTTC
V: TRBV9; J: TRBJ2-1; size: NA; D: NA; CDR3: CASNSEEASPYNEQFF; DNA: TGTGCCAGCAATAGCGAGGAGGCTTCCCCCTACAATGAGCAGTTCTTC
V: TRBV5-1; J: TRBJ2-1; size: few; D: TRBD1; CDR3: CASSWVQGAGTDEQFF; DNA: TGCGCCAGCAGCTGGGTGCAGGGGGCGGGGACGGATGAGCAGTTCTTC
V: TRBV7-8; J: TRBJ2-7; size: few; D: NA; CDR3: CASSLLVRAGLPFYEQYF; DNA: TGTGCCAGCAGCTTATTGGTTCGGGCAGGGTTGCCTTTCTACGAGCAGTACTTC
V: TRBV5-1; J: TRBJ2-5; size: few; D: NA; CDR3: CASTVGSRETQYF; DNA: TGCGCCAGCACTGTGGGTAGCCGAGAGACCCAGTACTTC
V: TRBV5-6; J: TRBJ2-7; size: few; D: NA; CDR3: CASSSASSHEQYF; DNA: TGTGCCAGCAGCTCCGCTTCGAGTCACGAGCAGTACTTC
V: TRBV24-1; J: TRBJ2-1; size: few; D: NA; CDR3: CATSDSPSKGTEQFF; DNA: TGTGCCACCAGTGATTCGCCGTCCAAGGGGACTGAGCAGTTCTTC
V: TRBV6-6; J: TRBJ2-5; size: many; D: TRBD1; CDR3: CASRATGEETQYF; DNA: TGTGCCAGCAGGGCGACAGGGGAAGAGACCCAGTACTTC
V: TRBV6-2/TRBV6-3; J: TRBJ1-5; size: many; D: NA; CDR3: CASSLDSGNQPQHF; DNA: TGTGCCAGCAGTCTGGACAGTGGCAATCAGCCCCAGCATTTT
V: TRBV15; J: TRBJ2-6; size: NA; D: NA; CDR3: CATSRDLQVRRPSGANVLTF; DNA: TGTGCCACCAGCAGAGATCTCCAAGTCAGGCGGCCCTCTGGGGCCAACGTCCTGACTTTC
V: TRBV20-1; J: TRBJ1-5; size: many; D: NA; CDR3: CSARELSGDGQPQHF; DNA: TGCAGTGCTAGAGAGTTATCGGGGGATGGGCAGCCCCAGCATTTT
V: TRBV7-2; J: TRBJ2-7; size: NA; D: NA; CDR3: CASSWLRGSGEQYF; DNA: TGTGCCAGCAGCTGGTTACGGGGGTCGGGGGAGCAGTACTTC
V: TRBV5-6; J: TRBJ2-1; size: few; D: NA; CDR3: CASSFWTGKGNEQFF; DNA: TGTGCCAGCAGCTTCTGGACTGGGAAAGGGAATGAGCAGTTCTTC
V: TRBV24-1; J: TRBJ2-1; size: few; D: NA; CDR3: CATSDYTVSSYNEQFF; DNA: TGTGCCACCAGTGACTATACAGTAAGCTCCTACAATGAGCAGTTCTTC
V: TRBV12-3/TRBV12-4; J: TRBJ2-7; size: NA; D: NA; CDR3: CASSPLRPPNEQYF; DNA: TGTGCCAGCAGTCCCCTACGCCCACCTAACGAGCAGTACTTC
V: TRBV7-8; J: TRBJ2-2; size: few; D: NA; CDR3: CASSPFGVQDTGELFF; DNA: TGTGCCAGCAGCCCCTTTGGAGTCCAGGATACCGGGGAGCTGTTTTTT
V: TRBV27; J: TRBJ2-2; size: NA; D: NA; CDR3: CAPRGGGSTTGELFF; DNA: TGTGCCCCCCGGGGAGGAGGGTCGACCACCGGGGAGCTGTTTTTT
V: TRBV20-1; J: TRBJ2-5; size: many; D: TRBD2; CDR3: CSARTSGRETQYF; DNA: TGCAGTGCGAGGACTAGCGGGAGGGAGACCCAGTACTTC
V: TRBV3-1; J: TRBJ1-2; size: once; D: TRBD1; CDR3: CASSQEVTGGSGYTF; DNA: TGTGCCAGCAGCCAAGAGGTGACAGGGGGCTCTGGCTACACCTTC
V: TRBV7-8; J: TRBJ1-4; size: NA; D: NA; CDR3: CASSKGLIGTNEKLFF; DNA: TGTGCCAGCAGCAAGGGACTCATCGGGACTAATGAAAAACTGTTTTTT
V: TRBV5-1; J: TRBJ2-3; size: NA; D: NA; CDR3: CASSLVSGITDTQYF; DNA: TGCGCCAGCAGCTTGGTATCAGGGATCACAGATACGCAGTATTTT
V: TRBV4-3; J: TRBJ1-2; size: few; D: NA; CDR3: CASSQGRVSGYTF; DNA: TGCGCCAGCAGCCAAGGCCGAGTTTCTGGCTACACCTTC
V: TRBV25-1; J: TRBJ2-7; size: NA; D: NA; CDR3: CASSVGISYEQYF; DNA: TGTGCCAGCAGTGTGGGGATCTCCTACGAGCAGTACTTC
V: TRBV7-6; J: TRBJ2-2; size: many; D: NA; CDR3: CASSPWTSNTGELFF; DNA: TGTGCCAGCAGCCCCTGGACTTCCAACACCGGGGAGCTGTTTTTT